A selection of T cell receptor beta chains follows, all from one sample in a study of cytomegalovirus exposure and HLA in healthy donors. Assay used: immunoSEQ multiplex PCR; TCRdb lists only in-frame clones, some missing. Here the sample spans roughly 80,000 clones, 75% to 85% being singletons. Sequenced sample: PBMCs. Receptors originate from a man aged 35 to 55 in good health and CMV-seronegative. Both conserved end residues are part of each CDR3.

TRBV6-5	TRBJ2-3	CASTAVGLQGDTQYF
TRBV15	TRBJ1-2	CATSRELGVRDRGGYTF
TRBV7-8	TRBJ2-7	CASSLEGVFSYEQYF
TRBV28	TRBJ1-1	CASSLLGQGEAFF
TRBV29-1	TRBJ2-6	CSVLGTSSGANVLTF
TRBV6-4	TRBJ2-1	CASSDSAGGYNEQFF
TRBV4-3	TRBJ2-2	CASSQDSAGELFF
TRBV6-1	TRBJ1-4	CASSELLGGRDKLFF
TRBV4-2	TRBJ2-2	CASTESSAPGELFF
TRBV4-1	TRBJ1-5	CASSPTKDPGGNQPQHF
TRBV30	TRBJ2-7	CAWGGSYEQYF
TRBV6-6	TRBJ2-7	CASSYYRDQSEQYF
TRBV27	TRBJ2-4	CASSLRLAGNQNIQYF
TRBV5-1	TRBJ1-5	CASSLGTGNQPQHF
TRBV5-1	TRBJ2-1	CASSSEVRVRNEQFF
TRBV7-2	TRBJ1-5	CASSKPHQPQHF
TRBV9	TRBJ2-5	CASSVGGLETQYF
TRBV30	TRBJ1-3	CAWSRELSGNTIYF
TRBV19	TRBJ1-3	CASIGRNSGNTIYF
TRBV6-1	TRBJ2-7	CASSEGWVRRGEPYEQYF
TRBV5-1	TRBJ2-5	CASSFGKTARETQYF
TRBV4-3	TRBJ1-2	CASSQEGQANYGYTF
TRBV9	TRBJ2-2	CASSTGTSGVGELFF
TRBV6-5	TRBJ2-5	CASTYWGGNEETQYF
TRBV6-1	TRBJ1-1	CASSEVRGPAEAFF
TRBV9	TRBJ2-7	CASSVGQAPSGEQYF
TRBV27	TRBJ2-7	CASSHGGWEQYF
TRBV2	TRBJ1-3	CASTEGTFSGNTIYF
TRBV7-2	TRBJ2-3	CASSFTSGGPDTQYF
TRBV30	TRBJ2-1	CAWSGFRDSYNEQFF
TRBV7-9	TRBJ1-1	CASSPKAWLNTEAFF
TRBV7-3	TRBJ2-3	CASRRDRFTDTQYF
TRBV11-2	TRBJ1-1	CASSLATLVNTEAFF
TRBV29-1	TRBJ1-1	CSVHPGETNTEAFF
TRBV29-1	TRBJ2-3	CSVTLRVRGTDTQYF
TRBV19	TRBJ1-2	CASSIASPKTGDYGYTF
TRBV18	TRBJ1-1	CASSPRGAGNTEAFF
TRBV30	TRBJ2-5	CAWSVQGQETQYF
TRBV9	TRBJ1-1	CASSLRDRTWGTEAFF
TRBV7-2	TRBJ1-2	CASSLQGQGYGYTF
TRBV18	TRBJ1-3	CASSRSAGANGNTIYF
TRBV10-3	-	CAIRMTGSNSYEQYF
TRBV6-1	TRBJ1-2	CASSVTGYGYPF
TRBV18	TRBJ2-3	CASSGLAGATDTQYF
TRBV7-9	TRBJ1-2	CASNRQGISLDYGYTF
TRBV6-5	TRBJ2-7	CASSYLGGDSLEQYF
TRBV2	TRBJ2-5	CASSEGPRRETQYF
TRBV5-6	TRBJ1-4	CASSLQNNEKLFF
TRBV7-2	TRBJ1-2	CASGRDRNYGYTF
TRBV5-4	TRBJ1-1	CASSLGLGGRNTEAFF
TRBV27	TRBJ1-6	CASSSLTGGGSPLHF
TRBV6-1	TRBJ1-2	CATDRELIYGYTF
TRBV6-5	TRBJ2-7	CASRTFKGQTYEQYF
TRBV6-5	TRBJ2-7	CASSYSHQVYEQYF